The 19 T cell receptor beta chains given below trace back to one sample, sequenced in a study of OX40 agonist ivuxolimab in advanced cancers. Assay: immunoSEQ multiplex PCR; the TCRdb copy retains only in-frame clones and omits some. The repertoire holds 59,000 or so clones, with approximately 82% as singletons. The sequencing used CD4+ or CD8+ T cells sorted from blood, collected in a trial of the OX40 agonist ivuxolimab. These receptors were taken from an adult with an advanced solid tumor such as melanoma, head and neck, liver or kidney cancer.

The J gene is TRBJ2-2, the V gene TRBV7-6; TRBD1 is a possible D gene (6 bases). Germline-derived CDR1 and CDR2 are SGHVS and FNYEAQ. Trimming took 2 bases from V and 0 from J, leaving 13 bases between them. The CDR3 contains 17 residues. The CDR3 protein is CASSLYSAGANTGELFF. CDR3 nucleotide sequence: TGTGCCAGCAGCTTATATTCGGCAGGGGCGAACACCGGGGAGCTGTTTTTT.

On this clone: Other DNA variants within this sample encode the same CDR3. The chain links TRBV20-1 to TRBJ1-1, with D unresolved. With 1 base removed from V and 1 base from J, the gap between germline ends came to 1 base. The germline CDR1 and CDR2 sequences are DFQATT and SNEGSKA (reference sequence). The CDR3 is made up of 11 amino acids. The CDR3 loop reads CSARGNTEAFF. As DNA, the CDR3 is TGCAGTGCTAGAGGGAACACTGAAGCTTTCTTT.

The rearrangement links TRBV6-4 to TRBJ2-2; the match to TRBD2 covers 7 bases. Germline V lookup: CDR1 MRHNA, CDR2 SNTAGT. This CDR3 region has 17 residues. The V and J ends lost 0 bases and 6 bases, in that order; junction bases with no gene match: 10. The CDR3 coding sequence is TGTGCCAGCAGTGACTCGGGACTATTCTCTTCGCCCGGGGAGCTGTTTTTT. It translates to CASSDSGLFSSPGELFF.

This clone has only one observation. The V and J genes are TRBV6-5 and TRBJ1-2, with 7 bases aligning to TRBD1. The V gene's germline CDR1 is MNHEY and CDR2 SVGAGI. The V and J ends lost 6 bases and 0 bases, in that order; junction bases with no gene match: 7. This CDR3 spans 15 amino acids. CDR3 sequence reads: CASSQGQIANYGYTF. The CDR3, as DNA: TGTGCCAGCAGCCAGGGACAGATTGCTAACTATGGCTACACCTTC.

This CDR3 reads CASSQDFGESTEAFF. CDR3 nucleotides: TGCGCCAGCAGCCAAGATTTCGGGGAGTCTACTGAAGCTTTCTTT. The V call is TRBV4-3, the J call TRBJ1-1; D is unclear. The V and J ends lost 0 bases and 5 bases respectively, with 13 bases between them. This CDR3 region has 15 residues. Germline V gene lookup returns CDR1 LGHNA and CDR2 YSLEER.

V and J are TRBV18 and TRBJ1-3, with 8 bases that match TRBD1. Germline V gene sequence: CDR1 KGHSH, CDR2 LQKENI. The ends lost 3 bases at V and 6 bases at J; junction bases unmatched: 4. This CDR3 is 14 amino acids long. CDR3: CASSPGQALNTIYF. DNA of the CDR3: TGTGCCAGCTCACCGGGACAGGCATTAAACACCATATATTTT. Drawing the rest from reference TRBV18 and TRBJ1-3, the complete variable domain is NAGVMQNPRHLVRRRGQEARLRCSPMKGHSHVYWYRQLPEEGLKFMVYLQKENIIDESGMPKERFSAEFPKEGPSILRIQQVVRGDSAAYFCASSPGQALNTIYFGEGSWLTVV.

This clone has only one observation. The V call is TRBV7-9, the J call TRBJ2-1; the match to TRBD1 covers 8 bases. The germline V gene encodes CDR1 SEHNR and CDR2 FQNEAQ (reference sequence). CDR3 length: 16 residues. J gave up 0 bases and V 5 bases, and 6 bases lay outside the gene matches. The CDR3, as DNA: TGTGCCAGCAGCCCCCTGGACAGGGTCTCCTACAATGAGCAGTTCTTC. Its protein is CASSPLDRVSYNEQFF.

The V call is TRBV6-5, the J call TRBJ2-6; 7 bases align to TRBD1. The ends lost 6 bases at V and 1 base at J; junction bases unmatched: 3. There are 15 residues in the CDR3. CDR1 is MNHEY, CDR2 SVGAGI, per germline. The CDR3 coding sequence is TGTGCCAGCAGAAGGGACAGTTCTGGGGCCAACGTCCTGACTTTC. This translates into CASRRDSSGANVLTF.

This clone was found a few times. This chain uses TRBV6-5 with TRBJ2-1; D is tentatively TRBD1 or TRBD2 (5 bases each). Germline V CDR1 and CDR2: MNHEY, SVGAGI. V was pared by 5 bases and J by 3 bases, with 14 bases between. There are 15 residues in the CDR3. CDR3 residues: CASSITMRGYNEQFF. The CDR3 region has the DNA TGTGCCAGCAGTATTACGATGAGGGGCTACAATGAGCAGTTCTTC.

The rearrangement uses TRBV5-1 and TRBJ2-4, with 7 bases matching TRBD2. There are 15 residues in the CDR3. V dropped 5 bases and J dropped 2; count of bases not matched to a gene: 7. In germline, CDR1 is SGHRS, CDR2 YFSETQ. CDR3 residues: CASRSGGGSKNIQYF. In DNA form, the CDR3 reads TGCGCCAGCAGATCGGGGGGAGGATCCAAAAACATTCAGTACTTC.

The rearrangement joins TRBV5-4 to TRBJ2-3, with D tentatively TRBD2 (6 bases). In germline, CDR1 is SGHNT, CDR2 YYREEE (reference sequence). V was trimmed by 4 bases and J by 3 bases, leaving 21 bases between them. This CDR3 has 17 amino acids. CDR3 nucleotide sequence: TGTGCCAGCAGCCGCGAGTTGGGGGGAGTGGGAACAGATACGCAGTATTTT. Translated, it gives CASSRELGGVGTDTQYF. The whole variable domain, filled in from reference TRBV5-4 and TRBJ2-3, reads ETGVTQSPTHLIKTRGQQVTLRCSSQSGHNTVSWYQQALGQGPQFIFQYYREEENGRGNFPPRFSGLQFPNYSSELNVNALELDDSALYLCASSRELGGVGTDTQYFGPGTRLTVL.

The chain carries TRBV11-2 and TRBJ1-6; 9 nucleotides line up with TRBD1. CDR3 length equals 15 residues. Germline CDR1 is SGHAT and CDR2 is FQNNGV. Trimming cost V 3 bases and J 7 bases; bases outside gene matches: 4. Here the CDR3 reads CASSFDRGGNSPLHF. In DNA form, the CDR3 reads TGTGCCAGCAGCTTTGACAGGGGGGGGAATTCACCCCTCCACTTT.

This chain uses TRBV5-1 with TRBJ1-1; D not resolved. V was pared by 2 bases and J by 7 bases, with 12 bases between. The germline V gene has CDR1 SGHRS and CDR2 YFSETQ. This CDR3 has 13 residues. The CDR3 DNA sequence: TGCGCCAGCAGCTTAAACCTACAGAGTGAAGCTTTCTTT. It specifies CASSLNLQSEAFF.

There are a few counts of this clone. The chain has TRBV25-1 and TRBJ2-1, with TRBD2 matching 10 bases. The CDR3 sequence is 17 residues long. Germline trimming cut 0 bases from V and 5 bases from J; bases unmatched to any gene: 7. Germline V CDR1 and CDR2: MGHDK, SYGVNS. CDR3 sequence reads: CASSEYIGGLANNEQFF. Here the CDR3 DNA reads TGTGCCAGCAGTGAATATATAGGGGGACTAGCGAACAATGAGCAGTTCTTC.

The DNA of the CDR3 is TGTGCCAGCAGCTCCTCAGGGGTGCGGGGGCCTTACGAGCAGTACTTC. Its protein product is CASSSSGVRGPYEQYF. The rearrangement links TRBV28 to TRBJ2-7; possible D gene TRBD2, 7 bases. Germline values: CDR1 MDHEN, CDR2 SYDVKM. The CDR3 has 16 residues. V was shortened by 6 bases and J by 4 bases, with 22 bases between the two germline ends.

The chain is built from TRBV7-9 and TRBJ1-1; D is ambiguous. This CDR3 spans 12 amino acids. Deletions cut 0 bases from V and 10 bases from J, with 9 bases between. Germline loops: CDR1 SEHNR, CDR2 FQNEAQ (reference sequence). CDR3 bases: TGTGCCAGCAGCTTAGCCCAAAGTCCAGCTTTCTTT. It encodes CASSLAQSPAFF.

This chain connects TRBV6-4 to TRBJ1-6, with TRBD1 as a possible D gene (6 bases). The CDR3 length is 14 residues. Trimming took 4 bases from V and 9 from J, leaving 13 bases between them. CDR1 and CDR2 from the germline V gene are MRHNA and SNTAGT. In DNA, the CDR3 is TGTGCCAGCAGTGTCACAGGGAGGTTTTCACCCCTCCACTTT. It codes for CASSVTGRFSPLHF.

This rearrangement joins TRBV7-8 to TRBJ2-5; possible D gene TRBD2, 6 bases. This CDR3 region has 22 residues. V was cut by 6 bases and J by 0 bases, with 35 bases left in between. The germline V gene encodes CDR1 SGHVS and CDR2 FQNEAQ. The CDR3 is CASRAGQQLRGREGNHQETQYF. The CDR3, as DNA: TGTGCCAGCAGAGCGGGCCAGCAGCTTAGGGGCAGGGAAGGGAACCACCAAGAGACCCAGTACTTC. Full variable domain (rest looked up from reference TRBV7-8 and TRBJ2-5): GAGVSQSPRYKVAKRGQDVALRCDPISGHVSLFWYQQALGQGPEFLTYFQNEAQLDKSGLPSDRFFAERPEGSVSTLKIQRTQQEDSAVYLCASRAGQQLRGREGNHQETQYFGPGTRLLVL.

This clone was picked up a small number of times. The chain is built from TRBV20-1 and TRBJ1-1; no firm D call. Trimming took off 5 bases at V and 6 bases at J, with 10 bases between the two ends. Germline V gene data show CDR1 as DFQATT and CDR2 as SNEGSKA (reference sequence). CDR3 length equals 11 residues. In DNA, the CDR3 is TGCAGTGCTCCCAGAGTTCCTGAAGCTTTCTTT. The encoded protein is CSAPRVPEAFF.